The 28 T cell receptor beta chains in this list originate from one sample, sequenced in a study of T cell changes during pregnancy in multiple sclerosis. The assay was immunoSEQ multiplex PCR, and TCRdb's table has in-frame clones only and misses some. This table holds fewer than 70,000 clones, approximately 91% found once. Here the sequenced sample was peripheral blood, taken in the third trimester of pregnancy. The origin of the receptors is a female donor with multiple sclerosis, enrolled in a pregnancy study.

V usage is TRBV9 and J usage is TRBJ2-7, with 7 bases lining up with TRBD1. Germline V gives CDR1 SGDLS, CDR2 YYNGEE. With V trimmed by 0 bases and J by 5 bases, 11 bases remained unmatched. The CDR3 totals 16 residues. CDR3 region: CASSVDRGARTHEQYF. CDR3 DNA sequence: TGTGCCAGCAGCGTAGACAGGGGTGCTAGGACCCACGAGCAGTACTTC.

V is TRBV5-8 and J is TRBJ2-5; 7 nucleotides agree with TRBD2. CDR1 is SGHTS, CDR2 YDEGEE, per germline. Losses at the gene ends were 3 bases for V and 5 bases for J; bases not matched to a gene: 10. The CDR3 totals 15 residues. For the CDR3, the DNA is TGTGCCAGCAGCTATCAATCCTTTAGCGGGGAGACCCAGTACTTC. This encodes CASSYQSFSGETQYF.

The chain links TRBV5-1 to TRBJ2-1, with 9 nucleotides matching TRBD1. Germline assignment: CDR1 SGHRS and CDR2 YFSETQ. This CDR3 has 15 residues. V shed 4 bases, J shed 5 bases, and the junction held 7 bases outside the gene matches. CDR3 protein: CASSPGTGTHNEQFF. CDR3 nucleotides: TGCGCCAGCAGCCCTGGGACAGGGACCCACAATGAGCAGTTCTTC.

V usage is TRBV21-1 and J usage is TRBJ2-7; the listed D gene, TRBD2, was not tested against the DNA. TRBV21-1 is a pseudogene locus. This CDR3 contains 16 residues. This chain's CDR3 is CASSKGGGGKVGEQYF. Here the CDR3 DNA reads TGTGCCAGCAGCAAAGGGGGCGGCGGGAAAGTGGGCGAGCAGTACTTC.

This chain uses TRBV7-2 with TRBJ2-4, with 10 bases lining up with TRBD2. The germline CDR1 and CDR2 sequences are SGHTA and FQGNSA. This CDR3 region has 18 residues. V shed 5 bases, J shed 2 bases, and the junction held 12 bases outside the gene matches. CDR3 in amino acids: CASSHNAAGGQTKNIQYF. CDR3 nucleotide sequence: TGTGCCAGCAGCCACAATGCAGCGGGGGGGCAAACCAAAAACATTCAGTACTTC. Complete variable domain (other parts from reference TRBV7-2 and TRBJ2-4): GAGVSQSPSNKVTEKGKDVELRCDPISGHTALYWYRQSLGQGLEFLIYFQGNSAPDKSGLPSDRFSAERTGGSVSTLTIQRTQQEDSAVYLCASSHNAAGGQTKNIQYFGAGTRLSVL.

This chain's CDR3 is CASSHRQSLANTEAFF. CDR3 DNA sequence: TGCGCCAGCAGCCACCGACAGTCCCTGGCAAACACTGAAGCTTTCTTT. The rearrangement uses TRBV4-1 and TRBJ1-1; perhaps TRBD1 as D (5 bases). This CDR3 is 16 amino acids long. Germline CDR1 MGHRA, CDR2 YSYEKL. The V end lost 3 bases, the J end lost 2 bases, and 16 bases lay between the germline ends.

This sequence joins TRBV15 and TRBJ2-5; a weak D match, TRBD1 (6 bases). The CDR3 contains 17 residues. Germline values: CDR1 LNHNV, CDR2 YYDKDF (reference sequence). Trimming took off 0 bases at V and 3 bases at J, with 17 bases between the two ends. The CDR3 DNA is TGTGCCACCAGCAGAGAGGACACAGGGTTTTTCGAAGAGACCCAGTACTTC. Translating it yields CATSREDTGFFEETQYF.

J is TRBJ1-4 and V is TRBV7-3, with D possibly matching TRBD1 (6 bases). The V and J ends lost 5 bases and 8 bases respectively, with 18 bases between them. Germline V lookup: CDR1 SGHTA, CDR2 FQGTGA. The CDR3 loop spans 15 amino acids. CDR3 in amino acids: CASSPPGQSFEKLFF. In DNA, the CDR3 is TGTGCCAGCAGCCCCCCTGGACAGTCATTCGAAAAACTGTTTTTT.

The CDR3, as DNA: TGTGCCAGCAGCTTAGCCGCGAGGACAGATACGCAGTATTTT. It yields the protein CASSLAARTDTQYF. The chain couples TRBV7-9 to TRBJ2-3; D is uncertain. The CDR3 sequence is 14 residues long. Per the germline V gene, CDR1 is SEHNR and CDR2 is FQNEAQ (reference sequence). V shed 0 bases and J shed 3 bases, with 7 bases lying between them.

This chain links TRBV5-5 with TRBJ1-5; 8 nucleotides align to TRBD1. After removal of 5 bases from V and 5 bases from J, the junction contained 9 bases not matched to a gene. Germline CDR1 and CDR2: SGHKS and YYEKEE (reference sequence). This CDR3 has 15 residues. This CDR3 reads CASSSGTGNYQPQHF. The CDR3 coding sequence is TGTGCCAGCAGTTCCGGGACAGGAAATTATCAGCCCCAGCATTTT.

This rearrangement joins TRBV7-2 to TRBJ2-2; D possibly corresponds to TRBD2 (6 bases). Germline lookup yields CDR1 SGHTA and CDR2 FQGNSA. Trimming shortened V by 5 bases and J by 6 bases, and 7 bases separated the two germline ends. The CDR3 has 12 amino acids. This CDR3 is CASSRGSGELFF. In nucleotides, the CDR3 is TGTGCCAGCAGCCGGGGGTCCGGGGAGCTGTTTTTT. Filled out from reference TRBV7-2 and TRBJ2-2, the complete variable domain reads GAGVSQSPSNKVTEKGKDVELRCDPISGHTALYWYRQSLGQGLEFLIYFQGNSAPDKSGLPSDRFSAERTGGSVSTLTIQRTQQEDSAVYLCASSRGSGELFFGEGSRLTVL.

The chain uses TRBV13 and TRBJ1-4, with D perhaps matching TRBD1 (5 bases). This CDR3 contains 13 residues. V dropped 3 bases and J dropped 6 bases, with 8 bases sitting between them. The germline CDR1 and CDR2 sequences are PRHDT and FYEKMQ (reference sequence). This CDR3 is CASSLAGYEKLFF. DNA for the CDR3: TGTGCCAGCAGCTTGGCAGGGTATGAAAAACTGTTTTTT. Based on the CDR3 plus reference TRBV13 and TRBJ1-4, the full variable domain is AAGVIQSPRHLIKEKRETATLKCYPIPRHDTVYWYQQGPGQDPQFLISFYEKMQSDKGSIPDRFSAQQFSDYHSELNMSSLELGDSALYFCASSLAGYEKLFFGSGTQLSVL.

Remarks on this clone: This same CDR3 is encoded by further DNA sequences in the sample. The genes are TRBV2 and TRBJ2-5; D is undetermined. The CDR3 has 12 amino acids. The germline V gene encodes CDR1 SNHLY and CDR2 FYNNEI. Trimming shortened V by 0 bases and J by 4 bases, and 3 bases separated the two germline ends. The CDR3 DNA is TGTGCCAGCAGTGAAGCTAGAGAGACCCAGTACTTC. This encodes CASSEARETQYF.

This chain connects TRBV7-9 to TRBJ1-2; the D gene is possibly TRBD1 (5 bases). The length of the CDR3 is 16 residues. Per the germline V gene, CDR1 is SEHNR and CDR2 is FQNEAQ (reference sequence). The ends were cut back, 5 bases at V and 1 base at J, with 17 bases in the middle. The CDR3 spells CASSPLSGTVNYGYTF. CDR3 nucleotides: TGTGCCAGCAGCCCGTTGAGCGGGACTGTTAACTATGGCTACACCTTC.

This clone showed up just a few times. The gene calls are TRBV19 and TRBJ1-5, with no clear D. Deletions cut 3 bases from V and 6 bases from J, with 9 bases between. The CDR3 loop spans 13 amino acids. Looked up from germline, CDR1 is LNHDA and CDR2 is SQIVND (reference sequence). This chain's CDR3 is CASSIRRSQPQHF. In nucleotides, the CDR3 is TGTGCCAGTAGTATTAGGAGAAGTCAGCCCCAGCATTTT.

The sample holds one count of this clone. This chain connects TRBV11-2 to TRBJ1-1; weak D call: TRBD1 (6 bases). CDR3 length: 13 residues. CDR1 is SGHAT, CDR2 FQNNGV, per germline. The V and J ends lost 0 bases and 6 bases respectively, with 8 bases between them. The CDR3 DNA sequence: TGTGCCAGCAGCTTAGAGGCAGGGGCTGAAGCTTTCTTT. This encodes CASSLEAGAEAFF.

The chain carries TRBV5-1 and TRBJ2-5, with no clear D. This CDR3 contains 13 residues. Germline V lookup: CDR1 SGHRS, CDR2 YFSETQ. Trimming removed 0 bases from V and 5 bases from J, with 8 bases in between. CDR3 in amino acids: CASSLEAWETQYF. In DNA, the CDR3 is TGCGCCAGCAGCTTGGAAGCGTGGGAGACCCAGTACTTC.

The chain joins TRBV29-1 to TRBJ1-3; D is unclear. Trimming removed 4 bases from V and 2 bases from J, with 6 bases in between. The CDR3 runs to 12 residues. The germline V gene encodes CDR1 SQVTM and CDR2 ANQGSEA. CDR3: CSVGGPGNTIYF. The DNA of the CDR3 is TGCAGCGTTGGTGGGCCTGGAAACACCATATATTTT.

This chain links TRBV11-3 with TRBJ2-2; 13 nucleotides match TRBD2. In germline, CDR1 is SGHNT, CDR2 YENEEA. V gave up 5 bases and J gave up 3 bases; unmatched junction bases: 3. The CDR3 loop spans 16 amino acids. The chain's CDR3 is CASSRTSGGDTGELFF. CDR3 coding DNA: TGTGCCAGCAGCCGGACTAGCGGGGGCGACACCGGGGAGCTGTTTTTT.

V is TRBV27 and J is TRBJ1-1; tentative D call: TRBD1 (5 bases). The CDR3 sequence is 13 residues long. Germline assignment: CDR1 MNHEY and CDR2 SMNVEV (reference sequence). The V end lost 6 bases, the J end lost 1 base, and 9 bases lay between the germline ends. CDR3 amino acids: CASRTGQNTEAFF. CDR3 in DNA: TGTGCCAGCAGGACCGGACAGAACACTGAAGCTTTCTTT.

The genes are TRBV25-1 and TRBJ1-1; D is ambiguous. The CDR3 spans 13 residues. Trimming pared 6 bases from V and 5 bases from J, leaving 13 bases between. Germline assignment: CDR1 MGHDK and CDR2 SYGVNS. The CDR3 nucleotides are TGTGCCAGCAGGAGAGGACGGGAAACTGAAGCTTTCTTT. Its translation: CASRRGRETEAFF.

This chain links TRBV5-1 with TRBJ2-1; D is unresolved. The CDR3 is made up of 13 amino acids. Trimming took off 0 bases at V and 4 bases at J, with 5 bases between the two ends. The V gene's germline CDR1 is SGHRS and CDR2 YFSETQ. CDR3 bases: TGCGCCAGCAGCTTGGTGGCTTACAATGAGCAGTTCTTC. It encodes CASSLVAYNEQFF. The full variable domain, rest sourced from reference TRBV5-1 and TRBJ2-1, is KAGVTQTPRYLIKTRGQQVTLSCSPISGHRSVSWYQQTPGQGLQFLFEYFSETQRNKGNFPGRFSGRQFSNSRSEMNVSTLELGDSALYLCASSLVAYNEQFFGPGTRLTVL.

V and J are TRBV2 and TRBJ2-7, with D possibly TRBD1 on 7 matching bases. Germline-derived CDR1 and CDR2 are SNHLY and FYNNEI. V was cut by 11 bases and J by 2 bases, with 22 bases left in between. The CDR3 length is 15 residues. The CDR3 DNA sequence: TGTGCCGGTGCGGGGACCGGGACAGTCCCCTACGAGCAGTACTTC. Encoded protein: CAGAGTGTVPYEQYF.

This clone has a count of ten or more. This chain uses TRBV12-5 with TRBJ1-1, with 7 positions matching TRBD1. V was clipped by 6 bases and J by 4 bases; unmatched bases: 5. The germline V gene encodes CDR1 LGHNT and CDR2 FRNRAP. This CDR3 has 13 amino acids. The CDR3 DNA reads TGTGCTAGTGGCGACAGGGAAGCCACTGAAGCTTTCTTT. Encoded protein: CASGDREATEAFF.

The J gene is TRBJ2-3, the V gene TRBV5-4, with a possible D match to TRBD2 (5 bases). Per germline, CDR1 SGHNT and CDR2 YYREEE (reference sequence). This CDR3 contains 13 residues. Trimming left V 4 bases short and J 7 bases short, with 13 bases between. The CDR3 bases are TGTGCCAGCAGCCAGGACTGGGCCCATACGCAGTATTTT. Protein product: CASSQDWAHTQYF.

The chain links TRBV5-1 to TRBJ1-1; 7 nucleotides agree with TRBD1. The CDR3 contains 17 residues. V trimming: 4 bases; J trimming: 5 bases; junction bases outside the gene matches: 17. Per the germline V gene, CDR1 is SGHRS and CDR2 is YFSETQ. The CDR3, as DNA: TGCGCCAGCAGCCCCCGGGGGACAGAATCGCCTAGGACTGAAGCTTTCTTT. This translates into CASSPRGTESPRTEAFF.

The rearrangement joins TRBV11-2 to TRBJ2-1, with 8 nucleotides matching TRBD1. CDR1 and CDR2 (germline): SGHAT, FQNNGV. V dropped 3 bases and J dropped 8; count of bases not matched to a gene: 6. The CDR3 spans 14 residues. The CDR3 bases are TGTGCCAGCAGCTTTCTACAGGGGGGCGATGAGCAGTTCTTC. It yields the protein CASSFLQGGDEQFF.

The chain employs TRBV5-1 and TRBJ2-5; 11 bases fit TRBD2. Germline CDR1 and CDR2: SGHRS and YFSETQ. With 0 bases clipped from V and 2 bases from J, the junction kept 3 bases outside the gene matches. The CDR3 sequence is 16 residues long. The CDR3, as DNA: TGCGCCAGCAGCTTGGGACTAGCGGGGCAACAAGAGACCCAGTACTTC. Its protein is CASSLGLAGQQETQYF.